What follows describes a single TCR beta chain. What it binds is not known. The data were obtained in a study of glioma-infiltrating T cells after dendritic cell vaccination. Findings of the study overall: TCR clonality showed no direct relationship with survival.

Up to about 2 ug genomic DNA was used for TCRB CDR3 amplification. The PCR used 60 V beta and 13 J beta primers. Generated by immunoSEQ multiplex PCR, the TCRdb table keeps only in-frame clones and is missing some. Found here are about 64,000 clones, around nine tenths of them singletons; the top ten hold approximately 10%. Specified time point: after dendritic cell vaccination, including at tumor progression/relapse. This clonotype was sampled from a human donor with glioblastoma. Sequences were derived from blood, sampled after dendritic cell vaccination.

CDR3 DNA sequence: TGCGCCAGCAGCGCGGACAGGGGAGGCGAGCAGTACTTC. Translating gives CASSADRGGEQYF. V and J are TRBV5-1 and TRBJ2-7, with 9 nucleotides matching TRBD1. After removal of 4 bases from V and 6 bases from J, the junction contained 5 bases not matched to a gene. CDR1 is SGHRS, CDR2 YFSETQ, per germline. The CDR3 is made up of 13 amino acids.